Below are 3 T cell receptor beta chains sequenced from a single sample in a study of T cells in Graves' hyperthyroidism and ophthalmopathy (dated by TCRdb to the late 2010s). Library creation used multiplex PCR. TCRdb shows the sequencer as Illumina HiSeq 2000. The TCR beta CDR3 regions were amplified from RNA transcripts. The TCR CDR3 was subjected to a first round of RT-PCR using the HTBI primer set and the Qiagen OneStep RT-PCR kit. TCRdb applied fastp at Q25 and MiXCR to the public reads, then kept only in-frame beta chains. Rows are combined by CDR3 protein, so each entry shows the most common genes and DNA. In this sample the table shows about 360,000 distinct CDR3 sequences, about 13% of which occur a single time. 9.2% of the sample is in the top ten clones. The specimen was blood. The origin of the receptors is a young woman with Graves' hyperthyroidism.

This clonotype has a count of ten or more. The chain links TRBV5-6 to TRBJ2-7; D call uncertain. V was trimmed by 4 bases and J by 7 bases, leaving 9 bases between them. Germline CDR1 SGHDT, CDR2 YYEEEE. The CDR3 spans 11 residues. The CDR3 protein is CASSHNLEQYF. The CDR3, as DNA: TGTGCCAGCAGCCATAATTTGGAGCAGTACTTC.

This clonotype was seen at least ten times. The V and J genes are TRBV12-3 or TRBV12-4 and TRBJ2-2; TRBD1 is a possible D gene (5 bases). V was cut by 3 bases and J by 5 bases, with 25 bases left in between. This CDR3 has 19 residues. The DNA for the CDR3 is TGTGCCAGCAGTTTTTTGCACAGGCCGACTCCAAGAGAAACCGGGGAGCTGTTTTTT. It is translated as CASSFLHRPTPRETGELFF.

This clonotype was counted at least ten times. CDR3 sequence reads: CASSPKGESDEQFF. DNA of the CDR3: TGTGCCAGTAGTCCCAAGGGGGAGTCGGATGAGCAGTTCTTC. The chain has TRBV19 and TRBJ2-1; TRBD1 might be the D (6 bases). With 5 bases removed from V and 8 bases from J, the gap between germline ends came to 16 bases. The CDR3 consists of 14 residues. Germline CDR1 and CDR2: LNHDA and SQIVND (reference sequence). The variable domain in full, completed from reference TRBV19 and TRBJ2-1, reads DGGITQSPKYLFRKEGQNVTLSCEQNLNHDAMYWYRQDPGQGLRLIYYSQIVNDFQKGDIAEGYSVSREKKESFPLTVTSAQKNPTAFYLCASSPKGESDEQFFGPGTRLTVL.